The present T cell receptor (beta chain) was sequenced within a study of cytomegalovirus exposure and HLA in healthy donors. The CDR3 runs to 16 residues. Between the trimmed V and J ends, which lost 3 bases and 2 bases, there was a span of 18 bases. Per the germline V gene, CDR1 is GTSNPN and CDR2 is SVGIG (reference sequence). Primers included in the PCR were 60 Vbeta and 13 Jbeta primers. The protocol was immunoSEQ multiplex PCR, while the TCRdb copy is restricted to in-frame clones and leaves out a portion. The sample lists some 100,000 clones; 74% were seen once. The sequencing sample was made of PBMCs. This clonotype was sampled from a woman between 45 and 60 years old in good health and CMV-seropositive. The chain uses TRBV30 and TRBJ2-3; D may be TRBD1 (6 bases). The CDR3 DNA sequence: TGTGCCTGGAGGCATGAGGGGGTCCGCTTCACAGATACGCAGTATTTT. Protein sequence: CAWRHEGVRFTDTQYF.